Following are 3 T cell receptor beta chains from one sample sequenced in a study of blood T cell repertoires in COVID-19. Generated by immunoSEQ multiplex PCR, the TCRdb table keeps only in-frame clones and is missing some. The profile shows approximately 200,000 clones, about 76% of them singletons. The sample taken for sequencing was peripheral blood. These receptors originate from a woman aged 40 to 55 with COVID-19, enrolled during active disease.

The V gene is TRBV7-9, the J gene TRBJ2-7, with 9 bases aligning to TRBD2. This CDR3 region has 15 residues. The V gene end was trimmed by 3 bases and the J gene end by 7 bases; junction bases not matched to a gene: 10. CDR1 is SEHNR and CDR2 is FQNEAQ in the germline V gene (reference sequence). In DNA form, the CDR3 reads TGTGCCAGCAGCTTGGGCGGGAGGGCAGAGCGTGAGCAGTACTTC. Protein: CASSLGGRAEREQYF.

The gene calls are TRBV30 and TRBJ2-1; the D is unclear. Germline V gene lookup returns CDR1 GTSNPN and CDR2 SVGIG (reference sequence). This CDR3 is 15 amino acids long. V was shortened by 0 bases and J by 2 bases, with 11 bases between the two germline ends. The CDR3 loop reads CAWSVLLKAYNEQFF. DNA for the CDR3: TGTGCCTGGAGTGTATTACTCAAAGCCTACAATGAGCAGTTCTTC.

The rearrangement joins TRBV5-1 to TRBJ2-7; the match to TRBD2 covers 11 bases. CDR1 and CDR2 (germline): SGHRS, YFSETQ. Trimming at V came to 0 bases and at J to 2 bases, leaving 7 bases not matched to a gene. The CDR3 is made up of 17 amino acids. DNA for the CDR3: TGCGCCAGCAGCTTGGCGGGGAGACTAGCGGGGACCTACGAGCAGTACTTC. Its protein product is CASSLAGRLAGTYEQYF.